The text below deals with one TCR beta chain. Its antigen is as yet unknown. This specimen comes from a study of T cells after posttransplantation cyclophosphamide. Germline-derived CDR1 and CDR2 are ENHRY and SYGVKD. This CDR3 comprises 13 residues. V dropped 7 bases and J dropped 1; count of bases not matched to a gene: 4. The study's findings and limits: Donor CD8+ memory clones often dominated recipient blood repertoires at later times. Recipient CMV seropositivity and CMV reactivation strongly tracked TRB clonality. Blood and skin or GI T cell repertoires showed limited TRB overlap.

On the day of bone marrow donation, the related graft donor provided peripheral blood. Sequenced by immunoSEQ multiplex PCR; TCRdb stores in-frame clones only, minus some. This sample has tens of thousands of clones, with about nine tenths found just once. The chain combines TRBV10-3 with TRBJ2-7; 7 nucleotides align to TRBD1. This receptor was identified in a man between 45 and 60 years old. Source material: PBMCs. The CDR3 spells CAIKGGASYEQYF. The CDR3, as DNA: TGTGCCATCAAAGGGGGCGCATCCTACGAGCAGTACTTC.